This T cell receptor beta chain originates from a study of human T cells and chemical hapten exposure. Across the whole study: Donors were sensitized with 2% DPC on the upper inner arm. Findings and limits, study-wide: Each of the donors had alopecia, so their immune responses may not resemble those of healthy people.

A single record per CDR3 protein comes from TCRdb applying MiXCR to the RACE reads. The repertoire holds roughly 150,000 distinct CDR3 sequences, 10% to 15% seen once, with more than 1.1% in the top ten. This clonotype was observed a handful of times. As yet, its antigen is unknown. The junction had 5 bases not matched to a gene; V was cut back by 6 bases and J by 6 bases. CDR1 is SQVTM, CDR2 ANQGSEA, per germline. The CDR3 extends over 13 amino acids. The time point is: patch test 2, 6 weeks after DPC sensitization. Specified treatment: therapeutic diphenylcyclopropenone sensitization with weekly scalp DPC.

The gene calls are TRBV29-1 and TRBJ1-2, with 12 bases that match TRBD1. The receptor was derived from a woman in her fifties or sixties with alopecia areata. Some clones in this sample may be carry-over from other donors' samples. Sample: whole blood, taken in connection with sensitization to the hapten diphenylcyclopropenone (DPC). CDR3 DNA: TGCAGCGTGACCGGGACAGGGGGCGATGGCTACACCTTC. It yields the protein CSVTGTGGDGYTF.